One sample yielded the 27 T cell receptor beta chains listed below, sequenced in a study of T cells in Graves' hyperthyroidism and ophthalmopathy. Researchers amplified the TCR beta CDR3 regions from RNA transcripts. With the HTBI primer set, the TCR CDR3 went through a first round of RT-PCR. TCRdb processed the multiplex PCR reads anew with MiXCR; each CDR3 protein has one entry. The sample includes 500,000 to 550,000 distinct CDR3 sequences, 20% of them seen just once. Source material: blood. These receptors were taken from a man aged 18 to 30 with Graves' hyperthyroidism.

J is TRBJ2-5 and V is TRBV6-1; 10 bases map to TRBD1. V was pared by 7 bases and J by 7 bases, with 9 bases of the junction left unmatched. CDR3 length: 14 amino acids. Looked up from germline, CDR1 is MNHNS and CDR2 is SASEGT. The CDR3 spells CASTRDRGRTTQYF. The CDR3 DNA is TGTGCCAGCACCAGGGACAGGGGAAGGACGACCCAGTACTTC.

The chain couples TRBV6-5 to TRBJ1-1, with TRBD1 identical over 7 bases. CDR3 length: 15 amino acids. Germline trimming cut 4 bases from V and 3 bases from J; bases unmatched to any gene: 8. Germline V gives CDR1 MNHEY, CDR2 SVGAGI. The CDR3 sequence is CASSFGQVRDTEAFF. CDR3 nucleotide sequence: TGTGCCAGCAGTTTTGGACAGGTTAGGGACACTGAAGCTTTCTTT.

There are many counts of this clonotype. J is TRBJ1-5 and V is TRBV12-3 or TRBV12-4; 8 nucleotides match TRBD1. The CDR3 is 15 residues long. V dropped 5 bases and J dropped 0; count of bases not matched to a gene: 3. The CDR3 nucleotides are TGTGCCAGCAGTGGGACAGGCGGTAGCAATCAGCCCCAGCATTTT. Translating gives CASSGTGGSNQPQHF.

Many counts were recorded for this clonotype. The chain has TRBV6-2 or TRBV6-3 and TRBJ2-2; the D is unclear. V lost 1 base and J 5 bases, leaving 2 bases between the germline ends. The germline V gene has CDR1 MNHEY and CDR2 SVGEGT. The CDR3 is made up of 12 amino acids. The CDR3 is CASSYWTGELFF. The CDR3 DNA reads TGTGCCAGCAGTTACTGGACCGGGGAGCTGTTTTTT.

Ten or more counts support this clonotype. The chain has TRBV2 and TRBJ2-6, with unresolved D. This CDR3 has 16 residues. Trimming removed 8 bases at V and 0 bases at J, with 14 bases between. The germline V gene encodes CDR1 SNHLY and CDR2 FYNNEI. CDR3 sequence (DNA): TGTGCCAGCCGCTCGGGTCGCAACTCTGGGGCCAACGTCCTGACTTTC. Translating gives CASRSGRNSGANVLTF. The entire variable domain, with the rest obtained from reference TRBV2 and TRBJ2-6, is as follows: EPEVTQTPSHQVTQMGQEVILRCVPISNHLYFYWYRQILGQKVEFLVSFYNNEISEKSEIFDDQFSVERPDGSNFTLKIRSTKLEDSAMYFCASRSGRNSGANVLTFGAGSRLTVL.

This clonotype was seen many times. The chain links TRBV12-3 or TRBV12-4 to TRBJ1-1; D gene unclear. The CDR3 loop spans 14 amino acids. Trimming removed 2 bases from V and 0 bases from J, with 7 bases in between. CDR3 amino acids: CASSLQRLNTEAFF. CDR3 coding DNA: TGTGCCAGCAGTTTACAAAGACTGAACACTGAAGCTTTCTTT.

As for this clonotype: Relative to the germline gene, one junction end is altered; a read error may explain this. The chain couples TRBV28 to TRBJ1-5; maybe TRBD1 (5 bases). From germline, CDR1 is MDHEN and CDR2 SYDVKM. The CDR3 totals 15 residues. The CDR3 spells CASNVGGYSNQPQQF. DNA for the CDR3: TGTGCCAGTAATGTGGGGGGATATAGCAATCAGCCCCAGCAGTTT.

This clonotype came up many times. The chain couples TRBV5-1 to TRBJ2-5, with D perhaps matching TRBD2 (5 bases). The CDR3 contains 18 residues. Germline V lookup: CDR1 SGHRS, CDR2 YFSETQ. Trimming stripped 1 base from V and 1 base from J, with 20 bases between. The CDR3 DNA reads TGCGCCAGCAGCTTGCCGGCCCGGAAAGCGGAGGCCCAAGAGACCCAGTACTTC. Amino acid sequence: CASSLPARKAEAQETQYF.

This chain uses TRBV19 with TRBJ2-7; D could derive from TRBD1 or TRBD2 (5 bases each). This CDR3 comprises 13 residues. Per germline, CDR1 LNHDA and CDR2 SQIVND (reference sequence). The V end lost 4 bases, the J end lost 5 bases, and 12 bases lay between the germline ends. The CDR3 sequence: CASSTGIRDEQYF. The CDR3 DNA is TGTGCCAGTAGTACGGGGATCAGGGACGAGCAGTACTTC.

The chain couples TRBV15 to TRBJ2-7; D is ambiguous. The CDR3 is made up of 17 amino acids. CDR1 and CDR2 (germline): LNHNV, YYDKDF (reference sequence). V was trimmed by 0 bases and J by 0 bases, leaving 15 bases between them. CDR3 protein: CATSRERVAASSYEQYF. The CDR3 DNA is TGTGCCACCAGCAGAGAGCGAGTGGCGGCAAGCTCCTACGAGCAGTACTTC.

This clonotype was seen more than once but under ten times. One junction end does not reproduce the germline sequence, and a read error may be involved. The CDR3 DNA reads as TGTGCCAGCAGGGACTTTTCCGGGGAGCTGTGTTTT. Its translation: CASRDFSGELCF. This sequence joins TRBV11-2 and TRBJ2-2; D may be TRBD2 (5 bases). Looked up from germline, CDR1 is SGHAT and CDR2 is FQNNGV. CDR3 size: 12 residues.

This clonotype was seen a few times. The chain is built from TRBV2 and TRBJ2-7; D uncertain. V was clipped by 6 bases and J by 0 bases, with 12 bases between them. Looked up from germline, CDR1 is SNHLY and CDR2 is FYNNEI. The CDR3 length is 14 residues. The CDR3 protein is CASSYTQNSYEQYF. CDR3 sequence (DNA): TGTGCCAGCAGCTATACACAGAACTCCTACGAGCAGTACTTC. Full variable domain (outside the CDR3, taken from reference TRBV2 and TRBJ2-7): EPEVTQTPSHQVTQMGQEVILRCVPISNHLYFYWYRQILGQKVEFLVSFYNNEISEKSEIFDDQFSVERPDGSNFTLKIRSTKLEDSAMYFCASSYTQNSYEQYFGPGTRLTVT.

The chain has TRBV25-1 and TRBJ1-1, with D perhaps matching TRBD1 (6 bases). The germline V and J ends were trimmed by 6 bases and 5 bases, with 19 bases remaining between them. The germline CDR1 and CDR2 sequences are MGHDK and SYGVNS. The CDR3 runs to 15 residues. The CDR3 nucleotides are TGTGCCAGCAGCCCCGAGGGGGGCCGTGAGACTGAAGCTTTCTTT. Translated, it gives CASSPEGGRETEAFF.

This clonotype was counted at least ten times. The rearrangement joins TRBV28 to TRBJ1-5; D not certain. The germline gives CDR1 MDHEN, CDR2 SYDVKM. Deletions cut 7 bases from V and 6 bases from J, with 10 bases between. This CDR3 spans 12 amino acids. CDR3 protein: CASTSPAQPQHF. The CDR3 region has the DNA TGTGCCAGCACTTCCCCCGCTCAGCCCCAGCATTTT.

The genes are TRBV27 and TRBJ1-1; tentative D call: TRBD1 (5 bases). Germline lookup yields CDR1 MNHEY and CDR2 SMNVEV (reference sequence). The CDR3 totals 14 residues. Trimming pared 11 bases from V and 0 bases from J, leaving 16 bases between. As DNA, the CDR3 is TGTGCCGCTGGGGGATCACCACTGAACACTGAAGCTTTCTTT. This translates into CAAGGSPLNTEAFF.

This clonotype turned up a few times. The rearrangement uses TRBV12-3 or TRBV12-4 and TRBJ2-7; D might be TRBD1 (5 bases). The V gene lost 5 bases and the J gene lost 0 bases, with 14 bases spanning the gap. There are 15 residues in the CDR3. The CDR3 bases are TGTGCCAGCAGTCCGGAACAGGCGGACTCCTACGAGCAGTACTTC. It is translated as CASSPEQADSYEQYF.

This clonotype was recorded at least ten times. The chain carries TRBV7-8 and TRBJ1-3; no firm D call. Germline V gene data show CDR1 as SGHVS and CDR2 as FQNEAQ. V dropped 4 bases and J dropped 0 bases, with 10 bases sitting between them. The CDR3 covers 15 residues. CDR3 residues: CASSYDGYSGNTIYF. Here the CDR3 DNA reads TGTGCCAGCAGCTATGACGGATACTCTGGAAACACCATATATTTT.

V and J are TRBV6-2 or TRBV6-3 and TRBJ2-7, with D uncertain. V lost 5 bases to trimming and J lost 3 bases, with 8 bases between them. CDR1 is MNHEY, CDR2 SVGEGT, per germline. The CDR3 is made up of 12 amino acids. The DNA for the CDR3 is TGTGCCAGCAGTCGTTCCCACTACGAGCAGTACTTC. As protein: CASSRSHYEQYF.

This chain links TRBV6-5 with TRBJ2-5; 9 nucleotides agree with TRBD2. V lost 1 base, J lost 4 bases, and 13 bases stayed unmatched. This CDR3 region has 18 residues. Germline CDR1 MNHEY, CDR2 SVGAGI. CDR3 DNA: TGTGCCAGCAGTTACTGGATTAGCGGGAGTGGGGTAGGAGAGACCCAGTACTTC. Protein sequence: CASSYWISGSGVGETQYF.

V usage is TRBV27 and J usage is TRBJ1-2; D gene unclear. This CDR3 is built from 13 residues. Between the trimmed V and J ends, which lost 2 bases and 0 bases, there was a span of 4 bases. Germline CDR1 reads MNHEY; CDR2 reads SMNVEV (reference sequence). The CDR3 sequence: CASSLQSNYGYTF. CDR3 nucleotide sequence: TGTGCCAGCAGTTTACAGTCTAACTATGGCTACACCTTC.

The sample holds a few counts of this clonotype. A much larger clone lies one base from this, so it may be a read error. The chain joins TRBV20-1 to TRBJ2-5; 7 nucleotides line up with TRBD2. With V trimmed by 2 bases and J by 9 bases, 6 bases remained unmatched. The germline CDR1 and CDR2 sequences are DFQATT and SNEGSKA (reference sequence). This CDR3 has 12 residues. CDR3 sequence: CSARWLAEAQYF. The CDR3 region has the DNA TGCAGTGCTAGATGGCTAGCGGAGGCCCAGTACTTC.

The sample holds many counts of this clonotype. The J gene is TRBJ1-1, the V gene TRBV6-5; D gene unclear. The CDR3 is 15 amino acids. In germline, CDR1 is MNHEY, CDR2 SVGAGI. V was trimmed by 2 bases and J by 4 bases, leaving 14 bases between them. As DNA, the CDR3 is TGTGCCAGCAGTTACGGAGGATCGGCGTCCACTGAAGCTTTCTTT. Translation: CASSYGGSASTEAFF.

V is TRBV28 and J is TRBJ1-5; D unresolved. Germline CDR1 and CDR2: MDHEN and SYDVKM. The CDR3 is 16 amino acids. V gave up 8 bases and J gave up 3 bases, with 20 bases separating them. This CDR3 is CASGRVGRELNQPQHF. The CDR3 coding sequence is TGTGCCAGCGGAAGGGTCGGCCGGGAGCTCAATCAGCCCCAGCATTTT.

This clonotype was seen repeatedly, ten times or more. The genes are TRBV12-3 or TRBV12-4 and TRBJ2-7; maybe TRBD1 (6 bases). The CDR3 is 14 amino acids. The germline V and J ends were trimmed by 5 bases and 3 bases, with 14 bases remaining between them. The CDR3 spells CASSPGVQYYEQYF. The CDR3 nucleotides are TGTGCCAGCAGTCCAGGGGTCCAATACTACGAGCAGTACTTC.

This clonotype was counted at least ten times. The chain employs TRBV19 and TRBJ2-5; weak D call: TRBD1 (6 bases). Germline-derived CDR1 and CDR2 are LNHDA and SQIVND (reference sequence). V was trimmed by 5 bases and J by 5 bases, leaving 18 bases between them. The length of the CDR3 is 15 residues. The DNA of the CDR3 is TGTGCCAGTAGTTCCGGACTGGGGGCCAGGGAGACCCAGTACTTC. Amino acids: CASSSGLGARETQYF.

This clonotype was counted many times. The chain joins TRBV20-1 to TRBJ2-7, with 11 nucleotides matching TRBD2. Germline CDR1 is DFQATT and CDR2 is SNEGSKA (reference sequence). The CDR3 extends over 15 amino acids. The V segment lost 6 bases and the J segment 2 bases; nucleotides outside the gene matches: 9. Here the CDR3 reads CSATTSGGAPYEQYF. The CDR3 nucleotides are TGCAGTGCAACAACTAGCGGGGGAGCCCCCTACGAGCAGTACTTC.

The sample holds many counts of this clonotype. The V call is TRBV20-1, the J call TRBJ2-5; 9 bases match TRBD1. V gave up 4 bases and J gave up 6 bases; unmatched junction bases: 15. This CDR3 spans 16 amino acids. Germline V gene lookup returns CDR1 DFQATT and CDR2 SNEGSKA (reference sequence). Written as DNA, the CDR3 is TGCAGTGCTACAGGGGCCAGACAGGGGGTTCTTAAGACCCAGTACTTC. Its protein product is CSATGARQGVLKTQYF.